This T cell receptor beta chain was obtained from a study of shared clonotypes between healthy human individuals. In the case of this clone: What it binds is not known.

Trimming pared 1 base from V and 3 bases from J, leaving 19 bases between. The CDR3 covers 17 residues. Germline lookup yields CDR1 SEHNR and CDR2 FQNEAQ (reference sequence). General study points: Large sequencing depth failed to make sorted-subset sequencing complete, rarefaction showed. Four donors shared 4.5% to 6.5% of their naive CD4 clonotypes.

The assay was run at deep level. On sorted subsets, replicate PCRs used 200 to 250 ng DNA, or about 30,000 T cell genomes. Produced via immunoSEQ multiplex PCR; TCRdb's table is partial and in-frame only. The table lists some 2,400,000 clones, more than 90% of them singletons. Sequencing was carried out using naive CD4+ T cells sorted from blood. Subset defined: CD45RA+ positively selected. The chain employs TRBV7-9 and TRBJ2-7; a possible D gene is TRBD1 (6 bases). The TCR comes from a man younger than 35 in good health. The CDR3 protein is CASSLVATHRVHYEQYF. CDR3 DNA: TGTGCCAGCAGCTTAGTGGCAACGCACAGGGTCCACTACGAGCAGTACTTC.